This T cell receptor (beta chain) derives from a study of blood T cell repertoires in COVID-19. The germline V gene has CDR1 SEHNR and CDR2 FQNEAQ (reference sequence). The CDR3 covers 15 residues. The ends were cut back, 1 base at V and 9 bases at J, with 13 bases in the middle. Profiling relied on immunoSEQ multiplex PCR, and the TCRdb table lists in-frame clones only, not all of them. The top ten hold under 50% of the sample, which has under 45,000 clones, around four fifths seen once. This TCR was sampled from a woman older than 75 with active or convalescent COVID-19. The sample was peripheral blood. V gene TRBV7-9 combines with J gene TRBJ1-6, with D hard to call. The CDR3 sequence: CASSLGEILSSPLHF. Here the CDR3 DNA reads TGTGCCAGCAGCTTAGGGGAGATTTTGAGTTCACCCCTCCACTTT.